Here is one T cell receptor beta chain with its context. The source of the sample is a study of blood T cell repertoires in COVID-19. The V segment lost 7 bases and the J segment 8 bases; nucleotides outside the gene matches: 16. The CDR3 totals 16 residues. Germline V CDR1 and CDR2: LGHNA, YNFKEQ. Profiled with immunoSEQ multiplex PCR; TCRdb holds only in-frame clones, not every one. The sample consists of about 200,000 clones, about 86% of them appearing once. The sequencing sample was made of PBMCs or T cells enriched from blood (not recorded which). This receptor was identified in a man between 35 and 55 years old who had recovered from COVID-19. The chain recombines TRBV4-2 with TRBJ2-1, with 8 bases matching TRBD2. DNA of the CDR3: TGTGCCAGCAACCCGACCGGAAGCGGGGGTCGGGATGAGCAGTTCTTC. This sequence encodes CASNPTGSGGRDEQFF.